The clone carrying this T cell receptor beta chain has a handful of counts. CDR1 and CDR2 from the germline V gene are SGHDT and YYEEEE. The CDR3 has 15 amino acids. V lost 2 bases, J lost 0 bases, and 4 bases stayed unmatched. The entry originates in a study of T cell repertoires in cytomegalovirus infection. Study background: Public TCR beta signatures marked donors with CMV infection and the matching HLA.

TCRdb redid the calling of the reads with MiXCR, one entry per CDR3 protein. Of 170,000 or so distinct CDR3 sequences listed, 17% are singletons. This TCR was sampled from a human donor in good health (CMV status not recorded). Some clones in this sample may be carry-over from other donors' samples. This chain connects TRBV5-6 to TRBJ1-1; TRBD1 agrees at 7 bases. The source material was CD8+ T cells from PBMCs. CDR3 sequence reads: CASSFGTALNTEAFF. CDR3 sequence (DNA): TGTGCCAGCAGCTTCGGGACAGCCTTGAACACTGAAGCTTTCTTT.